What follows are 19 T cell receptor beta chains derived from one specimen sequenced in a study of blood T cell repertoires in COVID-19. The data were produced by immunoSEQ multiplex PCR, yet TCRdb's version contains in-frame clones alone and is incomplete. This sample carries 100,000 to 130,000 clones, just over 85% of them seen once, and the ten largest clones take 2.4%. The specimen sequenced was peripheral blood. Receptor source: a human donor in a cohort sampled during active COVID-19.

The chain couples TRBV2 to TRBJ1-5; D unclear. The CDR3 totals 17 residues. V was shortened by 1 base and J by 3 bases, with 16 bases between the two germline ends. Germline V gene data show CDR1 as SNHLY and CDR2 as FYNNEI. CDR3 DNA: TGTGCCAGCAGTGAAGGCTTGAGGGCACGGGACAATCAGCCCCAGCATTTT. It encodes CASSEGLRARDNQPQHF.

The rearrangement links TRBV28 to TRBJ1-5; tentative D call: TRBD1 (5 bases). The CDR3 runs to 15 residues. Between the trimmed V and J ends, which lost 2 bases and 3 bases, there was a span of 11 bases. CDR1 MDHEN and CDR2 SYDVKM come from the germline V gene. The CDR3 sequence: CASSLAGFDNQPQHF. CDR3 coding DNA: TGTGCCAGCAGTTTAGCAGGGTTCGACAATCAGCCCCAGCATTTT.

The chain links TRBV27 to TRBJ2-6, with TRBD2 matching over 8 bases. This CDR3 has 17 residues. V was pared by 5 bases and J by 4 bases, with 10 bases of the junction left unmatched. Germline-derived CDR1 and CDR2 are MNHEY and SMNVEV (reference sequence). The CDR3 bases are TGTGCCAGCAGTCCAGGACTAGCCGGGCTAGGGGCCAACGTCCTGACTTTC. It specifies CASSPGLAGLGANVLTF.

The chain carries TRBV19 and TRBJ1-4; D ambiguous. The germline CDR1 and CDR2 sequences are LNHDA and SQIVND (reference sequence). Between the trimmed V and J ends, which lost 1 base and 7 bases, there was a span of 7 bases. The CDR3 has 13 residues. The CDR3 bases are TGTGCCAGTAGTATAGGGGCCCGTGAAAAACTGTTTTTT. Its protein is CASSIGAREKLFF.

The genes are TRBV28 and TRBJ1-2, with 7 nucleotides matching TRBD1. Germline-derived CDR1 and CDR2 are MDHEN and SYDVKM. The CDR3 is made up of 15 amino acids. J lost 5 bases, V lost 5 bases, and 11 bases had no gene match. The CDR3 loop reads CASSREGALLYGYTF. In nucleotides, the CDR3 is TGTGCCAGCAGTCGAGAGGGGGCCCTTTTATATGGCTACACCTTC.

The chain couples TRBV9 to TRBJ1-4, with D hard to call. In germline, CDR1 is SGDLS, CDR2 YYNGEE. Trimming stripped 4 bases from V and 5 bases from J, with 9 bases between. This CDR3 region has 13 residues. CDR3 DNA: TGTGCCAGCAGCATCCGGGAAAATGAAAAACTGTTTTTT. Its protein is CASSIRENEKLFF. Variable domain in full (rest from reference TRBV9 and TRBJ1-4): DSGVTQTPKHLITATGQRVTLRCSPRSGDLSVYWYQQSLDQGLQFLIQYYNGEERAKGNILERFSAQQFPDLHSELNLSSLELGDSALYFCASSIRENEKLFFGSGTQLSVL.

The chain has TRBV27 and TRBJ2-3; TRBD2 matches 9 bases. With V trimmed by 7 bases and J by 0 bases, 23 bases remained unmatched. This CDR3 contains 21 residues. The germline V gene has CDR1 MNHEY and CDR2 SMNVEV (reference sequence). The CDR3 here is CASTSQIRWREGDSSTDTQYF. For the CDR3, the DNA is TGTGCCAGCACCTCACAAATTCGGTGGCGGGAGGGAGATTCTAGCACAGATACGCAGTATTTT.

This sequence joins TRBV11-1 and TRBJ2-7; D unresolved. The V and J ends lost 1 base and 3 bases respectively, with 4 bases between them. Germline lookup yields CDR1 SGHAT and CDR2 FQDESV (reference sequence). The CDR3 covers 12 residues. The CDR3 bases are TGTGCCAGCAGCTTAGATTACTACGAGCAGTACTTC. Its translation is CASSLDYYEQYF.

The chain is built from TRBV7-3 and TRBJ2-3; tentatively, D is TRBD1 (5 bases). The CDR3 is 15 residues long. Germline CDR1 and CDR2: SGHTA and FQGTGA. V gave up 2 bases and J gave up 1 base, with 10 bases separating them. The CDR3 protein is CASSLQGAGTDTQYF. CDR3 nucleotide sequence: TGTGCCAGCAGCTTACAGGGCGCAGGCACAGATACGCAGTATTTT.

This clone was seen once. The genes are TRBV18 and TRBJ2-3; no firm D call. Germline-derived CDR1 and CDR2 are KGHSH and LQKENI. The V and J ends lost 6 bases and 1 base respectively, with 11 bases between them. The CDR3 is made up of 14 amino acids. CDR3: CASSSLSGTDTQYF. CDR3 in DNA: TGTGCCAGCTCCTCACTTTCCGGCACAGATACGCAGTATTTT.

The V gene is TRBV14, the J gene TRBJ2-7; D perhaps matches TRBD1 (6 bases). Trimming removed 0 bases from V and 2 bases from J, with 11 bases in between. From germline, CDR1 is SGHDN and CDR2 FVKESK. The CDR3 is 15 residues long. Here the CDR3 DNA reads TGTGCCAGCAGCCAAGAAGCAGGGACAACCTACGAGCAGTACTTC. This codes for CASSQEAGTTYEQYF. Together with reference TRBV14 and TRBJ2-7, the CDR3 gives the full variable domain: EAGVTQFPSHSVIEKGQTVTLRCDPISGHDNLYWYRRVMGKEIKFLLHFVKESKQDESGMPNNRFLAERTGGTYSTLKVQPAELEDSGVYFCASSQEAGTTYEQYFGPGTRLTVT.

The chain joins TRBV28 to TRBJ1-5; no definite D call. CDR1 and CDR2 (germline): MDHEN, SYDVKM. This CDR3 has 12 residues. The V end was cut by 6 bases, the J end by 3 bases, with 6 bases between. The CDR3 reads CASSQLNQPQHF. For the CDR3, the DNA is TGTGCCAGCAGCCAACTCAATCAGCCCCAGCATTTT.

The chain recombines TRBV28 with TRBJ1-5, with 9 bases aligning to TRBD1. The germline gives CDR1 MDHEN, CDR2 SYDVKM. V lost 2 bases, J lost 10 bases, and 9 bases stayed unmatched. This CDR3 is built from 15 residues. This chain's CDR3 is CASSLSQQGARPQHF. The CDR3 coding sequence is TGTGCCAGCAGTTTAAGCCAACAGGGGGCTCGACCCCAGCATTTT.

V is TRBV28 and J is TRBJ2-5; no clear D gene. This CDR3 is 13 amino acids long. The V gene lost 0 bases and the J gene lost 4 bases, with 6 bases spanning the gap. Germline V gives CDR1 MDHEN, CDR2 SYDVKM. The CDR3 bases are TGTGCCAGCAGTTTATGGGCCTTAGAGACCCAGTACTTC. The encoded protein is CASSLWALETQYF.

The chain couples TRBV24-1 to TRBJ2-1; 11 bases are shared with TRBD1. The CDR3 runs 16 residues. CDR1 and CDR2 (germline): KGHDR, SFDVKD. V lost 1 base, J lost 7 bases, and 5 bases stayed unmatched. CDR3 nucleotides: TGTGCCACCAGTGATTTCGGACAGGGGGCTGTTAATGAGCAGTTCTTC. Translation gives CATSDFGQGAVNEQFF.

The chain employs TRBV27 and TRBJ2-7; the D is unclear. V was pared by 3 bases and J by 3 bases, with 12 bases between. The CDR3 runs to 14 residues. The V gene's germline CDR1 is MNHEY and CDR2 SMNVEV (reference sequence). The CDR3: CASSFGSNFYEQYF. The CDR3 coding sequence is TGTGCCAGCAGTTTCGGGTCGAACTTCTACGAGCAGTACTTC.

The rearrangement uses TRBV14 and TRBJ2-5; TRBD1 aligns across 7 bases. The CDR3 runs to 19 residues. Trimming took 2 bases from V and 2 from J; bases not matched to a gene: 17. From germline, CDR1 is SGHDN and CDR2 FVKESK. This chain's CDR3 is CASSQPGTEITGIQETQYF. The CDR3 nucleotides are TGTGCCAGCAGCCAACCGGGGACAGAAATAACAGGGATACAAGAGACCCAGTACTTC.

J is TRBJ1-2 and V is TRBV29-1, with 9 bases aligning to TRBD1. Germline V lookup: CDR1 SQVTM, CDR2 ANQGSEA. CDR3 length: 14 amino acids. The trim removed 4 bases at V and 8 bases at J, leaving 11 bases unmatched. CDR3 DNA sequence: TGCAGCGTTGGTACCGGGACAGGGAGCAGGGGCTACACCTTC. Encoded protein: CSVGTGTGSRGYTF.

The chain recombines TRBV6-6 with TRBJ2-1, with TRBD1 matching over 11 bases. The CDR3 runs 14 residues. Germline CDR1 MNHNY, CDR2 SVGAGI (reference sequence). Unmatched junction bases numbered 9, after V lost 8 bases and J lost 9 bases. The CDR3 region is CASAGGTGGGEQFF. Written as DNA, the CDR3 is TGTGCCAGCGCCGGAGGGACAGGGGGAGGTGAGCAGTTCTTC.